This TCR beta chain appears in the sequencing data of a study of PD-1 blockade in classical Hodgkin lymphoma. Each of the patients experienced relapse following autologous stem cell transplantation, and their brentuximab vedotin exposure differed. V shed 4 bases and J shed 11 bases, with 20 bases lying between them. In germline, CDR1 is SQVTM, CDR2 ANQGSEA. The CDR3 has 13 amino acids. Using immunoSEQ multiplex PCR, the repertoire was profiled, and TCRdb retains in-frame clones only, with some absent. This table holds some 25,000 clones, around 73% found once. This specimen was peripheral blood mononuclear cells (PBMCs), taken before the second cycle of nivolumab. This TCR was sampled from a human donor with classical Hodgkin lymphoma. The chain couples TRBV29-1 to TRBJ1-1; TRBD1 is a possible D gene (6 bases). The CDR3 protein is CSVAHTSGGRAFF. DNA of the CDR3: TGCAGCGTTGCTCACACGTCGGGGGGCAGGGCTTTCTTT.